The 17 T cell receptor beta chains listed next were all sequenced from one sample in a study of naive and memory T cell subsets. An equimolar mix of two oligonucleotides served as the beta constant-region primer for TRBC1 and TRBC2. A single record per CDR3 protein comes from TCRdb applying MiXCR to the UMI-ligation and nested PCR reads. This repertoire shows some 150,000 distinct CDR3 sequences, over 15% found once; its top ten account for approximately 0.13%. What was sequenced was naive CD4+ T cells from blood. All receptors derive from a human donor in good health.

This clonotype appeared a few times. The chain employs TRBV28 and TRBJ1-1; D is possibly TRBD1 (6 bases). The CDR3 has 19 residues. Trimming shortened V by 4 bases and J by 4 bases, and 28 bases separated the two germline ends. Per germline, CDR1 MDHEN and CDR2 SYDVKM. CDR3 sequence: CASSSPGPLMIRGITEAFF. Written as DNA, the CDR3 is TGTGCCAGCAGTTCCCCGGGACCACTTATGATCAGGGGAATCACTGAAGCTTTCTTT.

In this sample, this clonotype turned up a few times. CDR3 nucleotides: TGTGCCAGCATTCCCGAGGGTATACCCTCCTACGAGCAGTACTTC. Its translation is CASIPEGIPSYEQYF. V is TRBV6-1 and J is TRBJ2-7; TRBD2 is a possible D gene (5 bases). The CDR3 consists of 15 residues. V lost 7 bases to trimming and J lost 0 bases, with 16 bases between them. Germline V gene lookup returns CDR1 MNHNS and CDR2 SASEGT.

This clonotype was seen only a few times. The V and J genes are TRBV7-2 and TRBJ2-7; D unresolved. The germline gives CDR1 SGHTA, CDR2 FQGNSA. Deletions cut 0 bases from V and 3 bases from J, with 6 bases between. The CDR3 has 13 amino acids. The CDR3 nucleotides read TGTGCCAGCAGCTTAGCATTCATCTACGAGCAGTACTTC. Its protein product is CASSLAFIYEQYF.

The rearrangement links TRBV7-2 to TRBJ1-2; D is unclear. The CDR3 runs to 14 residues. Germline CDR1 reads SGHTA; CDR2 reads FQGNSA. The ends were cut back, 2 bases at V and 8 bases at J, with 15 bases in the middle. For the CDR3, the DNA is TGTGCCAGCAGCTTAAAGACGGAATGGCAGGGCTACACCTTC. Residues: CASSLKTEWQGYTF.

This clonotype has a handful of counts. The chain joins TRBV6-2 or TRBV6-3 to TRBJ2-4, with D possibly being TRBD1 (5 bases). The CDR3 is 14 residues long. Looked up from germline, CDR1 is MNHEY and CDR2 is SVGEGT. V was pared by 6 bases and J by 1 base, with 10 bases between. The CDR3 region has the DNA TGTGCCAGCAGCCCTGACAGCGCCAAAAACATTCAGTACTTC. Translating it yields CASSPDSAKNIQYF.

This clonotype was detected a few times. This rearrangement joins TRBV29-1 to TRBJ2-2; D possibly corresponds to TRBD2 (5 bases). Per germline, CDR1 SQVTM and CDR2 ANQGSEA. The CDR3 spans 14 residues. With 4 bases removed from V and 1 base from J, the gap between germline ends came to 10 bases. CDR3 in amino acids: CSVVFAGNTGELFF. CDR3 sequence (DNA): TGCAGCGTTGTGTTCGCGGGGAACACCGGGGAGCTGTTTTTT.

J is TRBJ2-2 and V is TRBV29-1; the D call may be TRBD1 or TRBD2 (5 bases each). The length of the CDR3 is 13 residues. Trimming cost V 7 bases and J 2 bases, with 11 bases left between them. Germline values: CDR1 SQVTM, CDR2 ANQGSEA. The CDR3 nucleotides read TGCAGCGCCCGGGGCCATAACACCGGGGAGCTGTTTTTT. Translating gives CSARGHNTGELFF.

The V and J genes are TRBV6-6 and TRBJ1-2; tentative D call: TRBD1 (5 bases). This CDR3 has 15 amino acids. The V and J ends lost 5 bases and 4 bases respectively, with 17 bases between them. The germline V gene has CDR1 MNHNY and CDR2 SVGAGI (reference sequence). As DNA, the CDR3 is TGTGCCAGCAGTGAGAACGTTGACAGATTCTATGGCTACACCTTC. This gives the protein CASSENVDRFYGYTF.

V gene TRBV5-4 combines with J gene TRBJ2-7; 13 nucleotides agree with TRBD2. J lost 7 bases, V lost 4 bases, and 17 bases had no gene match. Germline V lookup: CDR1 SGHNT, CDR2 YYREEE (reference sequence). The CDR3 extends over 18 amino acids. The CDR3 nucleotides are TGTGCCAGCAGCCGCGACGGACTAGCGGGAGAGTCCGCCGGGGAGCAGTACTTC. Translation gives CASSRDGLAGESAGEQYF.

The rearrangement joins TRBV5-4 to TRBJ2-1, with 12 bases fitting TRBD2. Germline CDR1 reads SGHNT; CDR2 reads YYREEE (reference sequence). V was clipped by 4 bases and J by 4 bases; unmatched bases: 9. The CDR3 extends over 17 amino acids. DNA of the CDR3: TGTGCCAGCAGCATGACTAGCGGGAGTATCCTTTACAATGAGCAGTTCTTC. Protein: CASSMTSGSILYNEQFF.

This clonotype appeared many times. The V and J genes are TRBV4-1 and TRBJ2-1, with D possibly matching TRBD2 (6 bases). V was cut by 4 bases and J by 4 bases, with 14 bases left in between. The germline V gene has CDR1 MGHRA and CDR2 YSYEKL. This CDR3 spans 15 amino acids. Here the CDR3 reads CASSRAGLTYNEQFF. The CDR3 bases are TGCGCCAGCAGCCGCGCGGGACTTACGTACAATGAGCAGTTCTTC.

This clonotype came up a few times. J is TRBJ1-1 and V is TRBV27; no clear D gene. The germline V gene encodes CDR1 MNHEY and CDR2 SMNVEV (reference sequence). The CDR3 has 13 amino acids. V lost 4 bases and J 0 bases, leaving 6 bases between the germline ends. CDR3 residues: CASSYRVNTEAFF. CDR3 bases: TGTGCCAGCAGTTATAGGGTGAACACTGAAGCTTTCTTT.

Ten or more counts support this clonotype. The J gene is TRBJ2-3, the V gene TRBV4-2, with 10 bases fitting TRBD2. The CDR3 contains 16 residues. V trimming: 4 bases; J trimming: 2 bases; junction bases outside the gene matches: 6. Germline CDR1 is LGHNA and CDR2 is YNFKEQ. CDR3 region: CASSLALAGATDTQYF. The CDR3 nucleotides read TGTGCCAGCAGCCTGGCGCTAGCGGGGGCCACAGATACGCAGTATTTT.

Only a few counts were recorded for this clonotype. The chain carries TRBV9 and TRBJ2-1, with TRBD2 matching 9 bases. Germline V lookup: CDR1 SGDLS, CDR2 YYNGEE. V dropped 0 bases and J dropped 4; count of bases not matched to a gene: 11. The CDR3 is 18 residues long. CDR3 bases: TGTGCCAGCAGCGTAGATCCCGCCGGGACTAGCTTTTACAATGAGCAGTTCTTC. It codes for CASSVDPAGTSFYNEQFF.

This clonotype has more than one count but fewer than ten. This chain uses TRBV12-3 or TRBV12-4 with TRBJ1-3; D is unresolved. V was clipped by 3 bases and J by 0 bases, with 6 bases between them. The CDR3 is 14 residues long. CDR3 nucleotides: TGTGCCAGCAGTTTGAGTTTCTCTGGAAACACCATATATTTT. Translation gives CASSLSFSGNTIYF.

DNA for the CDR3: TGCGCCAGCAGCGTACAGTTGACTAACTATGGCTACACCTTC. This encodes CASSVQLTNYGYTF. The rearrangement joins TRBV4-1 to TRBJ1-2; D unresolved. V gave up 5 bases and J gave up 0 bases, with 10 bases separating them. This CDR3 is built from 14 residues. Germline lookup yields CDR1 MGHRA and CDR2 YSYEKL.

The rearrangement joins TRBV2 to TRBJ1-1, with TRBD1 matching over 7 bases. The J segment lost 5 bases and the V segment lost 2 bases, leaving 5 bases of the junction unmatched. The CDR3 runs 14 residues. The V gene's germline CDR1 is SNHLY and CDR2 FYNNEI. The CDR3 sequence: CASSERQGRTEAFF. The CDR3 DNA reads TGTGCCAGCAGTGAAAGACAGGGAAGAACTGAAGCTTTCTTT.